This is a list of T cell receptor beta chains from one sample in a study of blood T cell repertoires in COVID-19. Method: immunoSEQ multiplex PCR; TCRdb's copy keeps in-frame clones and lacks some. There are approximately 190,000 clones in the sample; 82% occur only once, and roughly 5% lies in the top ten. The sample taken for sequencing was PBMCs or T cells enriched from blood (not recorded which). These receptors were taken from a woman aged 60-70 years with acute COVID-19. Both conserved end residues are trimmed from each CDR3.

J gene,V gene,CDR3 protein
TRBJ1-1,TRBV5-5,ASIQGGAGTEAF
TRBJ1-4,TRBV5-4,ASSHPGQGGEKLF
TRBJ1-1,TRBV6-5,ASSPRVTEAF
TRBJ2-1,TRBV6-5,ASSYSRLAGRNEQF
TRBJ2-1,TRBV4-3,ASSQDGGDHNEQF
TRBJ2-1,TRBV9,ASSSSGVVEQF
TRBJ2-7,TRBV3-1/TRBV3-2,ASSPRGLPGSHEQY
TRBJ1-2,TRBV18,ASSDNGYGYT
TRBJ2-3,TRBV9,ASSGLGQGGRTDTQY
TRBJ2-4,TRBV10-1,ASSESRATKNIQY
TRBJ1-2,TRBV19,ASSTDYGYT
TRBJ1-4,TRBV28,AAGGTGGDEKLF
TRBJ2-3,TRBV7-2,ASSLTSGGADTQY
TRBJ2-5,TRBV5-5,ASSPAGGGPRETQY
TRBJ2-4,TRBV11-2,ASSFAGQGRIQY
TRBJ1-2,TRBV28,ASSLGTGYGYT
TRBJ2-3,TRBV19,APPTGEADTQY
TRBJ1-1,TRBV27,ASSFLETVATEAF
TRBJ2-6,TRBV5-4,ASSGRDSLSGANVLT
TRBJ1-5,TRBV24-1,ATSERTGGNQPQH
TRBJ2-3,TRBV7-2,ASSSLTSGGTDTQY
TRBJ2-3,TRBV5-1,ASSLGGSPSTDTQY
TRBJ1-1,TRBV5-4,ASSFPGQAYTEAF
TRBJ2-1,TRBV4-1,ASSRPGQKGRGNEQF
TRBJ2-2,TRBV5-1,ASSPGQRTGELF
TRBJ2-4,TRBV20-1,SASRGGPKNIQY
TRBJ2-2,TRBV7-8,ASSSYTNTGELF
TRBJ1-1,TRBV30,AWSVKGGFTEAF
TRBJ2-3,TRBV9,ASSVERYPDRDTQY
TRBJ2-1,TRBV5-3,ARTGRGGEQF
TRBJ1-6,TRBV2,ASSDAGQPPAYNSPLH
TRBJ2-2,TRBV7-8,ASSFHRGQGAKRHTGELF
TRBJ2-2,TRBV9,ASSVKRDRAGRTGELF
TRBJ2-7,TRBV5-1,ASSAHPSGSYEQY
TRBJ1-1,TRBV4-3,ASSQDLIGQGATEAF